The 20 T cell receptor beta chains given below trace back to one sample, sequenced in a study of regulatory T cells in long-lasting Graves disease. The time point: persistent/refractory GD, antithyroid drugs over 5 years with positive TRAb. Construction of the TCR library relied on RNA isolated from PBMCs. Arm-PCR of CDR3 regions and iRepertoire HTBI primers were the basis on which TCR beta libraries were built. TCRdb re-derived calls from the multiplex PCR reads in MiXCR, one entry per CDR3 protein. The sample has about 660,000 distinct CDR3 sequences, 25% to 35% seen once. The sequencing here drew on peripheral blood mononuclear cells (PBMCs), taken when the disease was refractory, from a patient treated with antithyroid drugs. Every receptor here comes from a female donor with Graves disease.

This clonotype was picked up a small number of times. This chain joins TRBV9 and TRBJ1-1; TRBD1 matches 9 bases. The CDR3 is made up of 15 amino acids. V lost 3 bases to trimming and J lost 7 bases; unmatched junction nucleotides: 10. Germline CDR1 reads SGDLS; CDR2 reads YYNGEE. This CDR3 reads CASSAGTGTIFEAFF. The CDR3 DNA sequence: TGTGCCAGCAGCGCGGGGACAGGGACAATATTTGAAGCTTTCTTT.

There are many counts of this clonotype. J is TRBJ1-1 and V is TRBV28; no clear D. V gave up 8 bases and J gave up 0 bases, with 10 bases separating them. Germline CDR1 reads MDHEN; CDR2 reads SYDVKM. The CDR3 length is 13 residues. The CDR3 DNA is TGTGCCAGCCCCGGACCCCTGAACACTGAAGCTTTCTTT. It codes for CASPGPLNTEAFF.

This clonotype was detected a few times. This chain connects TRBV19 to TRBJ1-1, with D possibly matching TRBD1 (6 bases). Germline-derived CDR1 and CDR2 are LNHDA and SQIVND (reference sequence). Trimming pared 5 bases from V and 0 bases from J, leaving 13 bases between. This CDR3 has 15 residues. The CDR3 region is CASSPFGGLNTEAFF. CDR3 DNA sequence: TGTGCCAGTAGTCCCTTTGGGGGGCTGAACACTGAAGCTTTCTTT.

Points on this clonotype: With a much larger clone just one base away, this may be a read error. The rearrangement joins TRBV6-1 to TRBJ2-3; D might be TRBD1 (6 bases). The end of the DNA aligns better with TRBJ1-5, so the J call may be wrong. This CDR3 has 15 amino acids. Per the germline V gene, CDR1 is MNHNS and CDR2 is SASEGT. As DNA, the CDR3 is TGTGCCAGCAGTGTATACGGGACAACGCCGGATACGCAGCATTTT. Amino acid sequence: CASSVYGTTPDTQHF.

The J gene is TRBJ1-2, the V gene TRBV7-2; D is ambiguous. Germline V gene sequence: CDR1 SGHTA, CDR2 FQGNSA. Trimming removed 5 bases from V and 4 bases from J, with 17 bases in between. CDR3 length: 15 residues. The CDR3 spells CASSPEVGGGYGYTF. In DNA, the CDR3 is TGTGCCAGCAGCCCCGAGGTGGGTGGTGGCTATGGCTACACCTTC.

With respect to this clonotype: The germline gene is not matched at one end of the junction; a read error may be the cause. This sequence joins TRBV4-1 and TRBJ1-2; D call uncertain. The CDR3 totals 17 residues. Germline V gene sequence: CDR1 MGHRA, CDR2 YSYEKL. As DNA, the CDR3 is TGCGCCGGCAGCCAAGATTTTACGAGAGTCTCTAACTATGGCTACACCTTC. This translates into CAGSQDFTRVSNYGYTF.

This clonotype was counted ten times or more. For the CDR3, the DNA is TGTGCCACCAGCAGAGATGGAAGATCCAACTATGGCTACACCTTC. The encoded protein is CATSRDGRSNYGYTF. This chain uses TRBV15 with TRBJ1-2; no firm D call. Germline lookup yields CDR1 LNHNV and CDR2 YYDKDF (reference sequence). This CDR3 is built from 15 residues. V was cut by 0 bases and J by 2 bases, with 10 bases left in between.

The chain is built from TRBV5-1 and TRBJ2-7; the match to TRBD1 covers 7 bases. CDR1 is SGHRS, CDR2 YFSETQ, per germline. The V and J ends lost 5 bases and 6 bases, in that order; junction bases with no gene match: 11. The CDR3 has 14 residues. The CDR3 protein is CASSQGQGDAEQYF. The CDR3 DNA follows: TGCGCCAGCAGTCAGGGGCAGGGGGATGCCGAGCAGTACTTC.

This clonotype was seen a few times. In DNA, the CDR3 is TGTGCCAGCAAGGGGGAGACCTCTGGAAACACCATATATTTT. Protein product: CASKGETSGNTIYF. This chain links TRBV2 with TRBJ1-3; maybe TRBD1 (6 bases). The CDR3 is 14 amino acids. CDR1 is SNHLY and CDR2 is FYNNEI in the germline V gene. V dropped 7 bases and J dropped 0 bases, with 10 bases sitting between them.

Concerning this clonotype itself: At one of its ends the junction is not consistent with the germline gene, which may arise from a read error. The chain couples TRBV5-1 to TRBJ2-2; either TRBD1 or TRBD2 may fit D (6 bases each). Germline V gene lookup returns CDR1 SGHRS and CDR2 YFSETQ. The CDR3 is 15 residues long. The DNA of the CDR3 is TGCGCCAGCAGCTATAAAGGGGGGAACACCGGGAAGCTGTTTTTT. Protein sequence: CASSYKGGNTGKLFF.

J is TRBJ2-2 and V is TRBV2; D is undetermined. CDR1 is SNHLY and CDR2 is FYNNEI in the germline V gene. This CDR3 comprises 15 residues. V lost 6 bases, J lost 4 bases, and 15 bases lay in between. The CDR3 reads CASSPPTLGTGELFF. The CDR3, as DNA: TGTGCCAGCAGCCCCCCGACTCTCGGCACCGGGGAGCTGTTTTTT.

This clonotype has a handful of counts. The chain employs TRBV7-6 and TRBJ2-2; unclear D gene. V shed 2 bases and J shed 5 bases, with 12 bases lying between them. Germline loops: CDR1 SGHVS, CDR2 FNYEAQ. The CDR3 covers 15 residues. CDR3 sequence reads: CASSLLPQNTGELFF. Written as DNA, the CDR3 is TGTGCCAGCAGCTTACTCCCCCAGAATACCGGGGAGCTGTTTTTT.

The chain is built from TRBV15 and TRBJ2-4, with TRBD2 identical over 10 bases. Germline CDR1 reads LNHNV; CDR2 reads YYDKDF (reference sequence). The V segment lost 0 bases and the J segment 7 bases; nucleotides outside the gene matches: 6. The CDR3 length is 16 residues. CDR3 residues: CATSRDSGRAVNIQYF. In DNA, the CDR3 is TGTGCCACCAGCAGAGACAGCGGGAGGGCCGTGAACATTCAGTACTTC. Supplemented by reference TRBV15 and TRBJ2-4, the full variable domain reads DAMVIQNPRYQVTQFGKPVTLSCSQTLNHNVMYWYQQKSSQAPKLLFHYYDKDFNNEADTPDNFQSRRPNTSFCFLDIRSPGLGDTAMYLCATSRDSGRAVNIQYFGAGTRLSVL.

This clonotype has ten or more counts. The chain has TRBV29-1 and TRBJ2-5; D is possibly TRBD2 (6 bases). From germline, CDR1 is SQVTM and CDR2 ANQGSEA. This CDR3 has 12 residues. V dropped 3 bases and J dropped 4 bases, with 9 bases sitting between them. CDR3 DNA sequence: TGCAGCGTTGAGCAGGGAGGAGAGACCCAGTACTTC. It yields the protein CSVEQGGETQYF.

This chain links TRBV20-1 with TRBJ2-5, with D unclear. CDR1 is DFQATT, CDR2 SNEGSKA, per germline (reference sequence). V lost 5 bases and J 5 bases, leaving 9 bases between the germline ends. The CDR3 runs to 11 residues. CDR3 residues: CSAVDRETQYF. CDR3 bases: TGCAGTGCTGTAGACCGGGAGACCCAGTACTTC.

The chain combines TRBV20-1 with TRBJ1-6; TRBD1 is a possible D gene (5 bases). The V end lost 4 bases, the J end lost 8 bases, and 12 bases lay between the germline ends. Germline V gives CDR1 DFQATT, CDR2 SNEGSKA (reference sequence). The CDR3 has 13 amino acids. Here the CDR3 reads CSAIPGRDSPLHF. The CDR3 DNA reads TGCAGTGCTATCCCGGGACGGGATTCACCCCTCCACTTT.

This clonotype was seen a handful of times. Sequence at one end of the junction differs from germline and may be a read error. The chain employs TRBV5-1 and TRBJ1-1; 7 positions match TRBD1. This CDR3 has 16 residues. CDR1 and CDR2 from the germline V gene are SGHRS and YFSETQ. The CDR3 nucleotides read TGCGTCAGCAGCGAGCAGGGGGGCGCAGCCAACACTGAAGCTTTCTTT. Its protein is CVSSEQGGAANTEAFF.

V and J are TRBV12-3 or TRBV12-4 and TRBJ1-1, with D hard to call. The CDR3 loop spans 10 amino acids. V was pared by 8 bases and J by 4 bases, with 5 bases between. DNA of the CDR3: TGTGCCAGCGCAACCACTGAAGCTTTCTTT. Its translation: CASATTEAFF.

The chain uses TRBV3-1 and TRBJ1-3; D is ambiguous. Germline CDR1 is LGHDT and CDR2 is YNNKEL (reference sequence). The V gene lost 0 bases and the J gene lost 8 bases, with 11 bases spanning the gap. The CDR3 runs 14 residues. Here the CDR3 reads CASSQDFHKDTIYF. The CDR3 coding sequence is TGTGCCAGCAGCCAAGACTTCCATAAGGACACCATATATTTT.

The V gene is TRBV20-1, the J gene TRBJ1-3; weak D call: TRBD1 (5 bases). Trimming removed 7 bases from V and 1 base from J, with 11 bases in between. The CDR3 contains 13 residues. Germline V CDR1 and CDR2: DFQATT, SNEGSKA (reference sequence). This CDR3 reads CSVRGNSGNTIYF. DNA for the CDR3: TGCAGTGTTAGGGGTAATTCTGGAAACACCATATATTTT.